The 6 T cell receptor beta chains reported below all come from one sample, sequenced in a study of OX40 agonist ivuxolimab in advanced cancers. Libraries were prepared by immunoSEQ multiplex PCR; TCRdb keeps only in-frame clonotypes and omits some of them. The data show about 79,000 clones, with around 90% seen just once and around 6.9% held by the top ten. The sequencing here drew on CD4+ or CD8+ T cells sorted from blood, taken in a trial of the OX40 agonist ivuxolimab. These receptors were obtained from an adult with an advanced solid tumor such as melanoma, head and neck, liver or kidney cancer.

CDR3 sequence (DNA): TGTGCCAGCAGCTTGAGGGGGAACTATGGCTACACCTTC. It yields the protein CASSLRGNYGYTF. This chain links TRBV5-8 with TRBJ1-2, with a tentative D call TRBD1 (6 bases). Germline-derived CDR1 and CDR2 are SGHTS and YDEGEE. V gave up 1 base and J gave up 2 bases, with 6 bases separating them. The CDR3 sequence is 13 residues long. Full variable domain (outside the CDR3, taken from reference TRBV5-8 and TRBJ1-2): EAGVTQSPTHLIKTRGQQATLRCSPISGHTSVYWYQQALGLGLQFLLWYDEGEERNRGNFPPRFSGRQFPNYSSELNVNALELEDSALYLCASSLRGNYGYTFGSGTRLTVV.

This chain uses TRBV4-2 with TRBJ1-2; no clear D. Trimming took off 0 bases at V and 1 base at J, with 9 bases between the two ends. The CDR3 loop spans 15 amino acids. Germline loops: CDR1 LGHNA, CDR2 YNFKEQ. CDR3 bases: TGTGCCAGCAGCCAAGAGAGGACCGATAACTATGGCTACACCTTC. Translating gives CASSQERTDNYGYTF.

The J gene is TRBJ2-3, the V gene TRBV5-4; 13 bases fit TRBD2. Germline V CDR1 and CDR2: SGHNT, YYREEE (reference sequence). V trimming: 0 bases; J trimming: 3 bases; junction bases outside the gene matches: 1. The CDR3 covers 16 residues. The CDR3 region has the DNA TGTGCCAGCAGCTTGGGGACTAGCGGGAGTACAGATACGCAGTATTTT. Its translation is CASSLGTSGSTDTQYF.

The chain uses TRBV5-5 and TRBJ2-2; D is unclear. The germline V gene has CDR1 SGHKS and CDR2 YYEKEE (reference sequence). The ends were cut back, 5 bases at V and 6 bases at J, with 11 bases in the middle. This CDR3 is 13 amino acids long. Here the CDR3 reads CASSQLVAGELFF. The CDR3, as DNA: TGTGCCAGCAGTCAGTTGGTGGCCGGGGAGCTGTTTTTT.

The rearrangement joins TRBV2 to TRBJ2-7; 8 nucleotides line up with TRBD1. The trim removed 2 bases at V and 7 bases at J, leaving 7 bases unmatched. CDR3 length: 14 residues. Germline CDR1 SNHLY, CDR2 FYNNEI. CDR3 residues: CASSENGQGREQYF. CDR3 sequence (DNA): TGTGCCAGCAGTGAAAACGGACAGGGTCGGGAGCAGTACTTC. The whole variable domain, remainder taken from reference TRBV2 and TRBJ2-7, is EPEVTQTPSHQVTQMGQEVILRCVPISNHLYFYWYRQILGQKVEFLVSFYNNEISEKSEIFDDQFSVERPDGSNFTLKIRSTKLEDSAMYFCASSENGQGREQYFGPGTRLTVT.

The V gene is TRBV10-3, the J gene TRBJ2-7; 7 nucleotides align to TRBD2. CDR1 and CDR2 (germline): ENHRY, SYGVKD. This CDR3 has 12 amino acids. V lost 10 bases and J lost 4; bases outside the gene matches: 7. The CDR3 loop reads CATQFGGYEQYF. The DNA of the CDR3 is TGTGCCACCCAGTTCGGGGGGTACGAGCAGTACTTC.